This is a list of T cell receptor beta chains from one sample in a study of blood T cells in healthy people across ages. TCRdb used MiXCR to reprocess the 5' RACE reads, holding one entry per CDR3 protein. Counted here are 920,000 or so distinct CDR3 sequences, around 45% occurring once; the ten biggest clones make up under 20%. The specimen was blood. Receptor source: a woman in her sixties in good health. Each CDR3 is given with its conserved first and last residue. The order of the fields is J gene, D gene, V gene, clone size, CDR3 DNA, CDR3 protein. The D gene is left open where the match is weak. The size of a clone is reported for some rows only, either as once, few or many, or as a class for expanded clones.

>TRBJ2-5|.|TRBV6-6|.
TGTGCCGGCAGTCACCAAGAGACCCAGTACTTC
CAGSHQETQYF
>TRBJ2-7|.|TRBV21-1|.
TGTGCCAGCAGCAAAAGCTCTCGTGGGGGGACTATGGGGTACGAGCAGTACTTC
CASSKSSRGGTMGYEQYF
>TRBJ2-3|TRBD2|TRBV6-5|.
TGTGCCAGCAGTTACTCAGCGGGACTAGCGCAAACCAACCACAGAACAGATACGCAGTATTTT
CASSYSAGLAQTNHRTDTQYF
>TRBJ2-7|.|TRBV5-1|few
TGCGCCAGCAGCTTGGTCCAGGGGCCCTACAATGAGCAGTACTTC
CASSLVQGPYNEQYF
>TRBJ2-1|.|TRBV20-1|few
TGCAGTGCCTTGAGCGTCACCTACAATGAGCAGTTCTTC
CSALSVTYNEQFF
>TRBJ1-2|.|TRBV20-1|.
TGCAGTGCTAGAGATACTGGTAGCGGCGGCAGGGAGTACGGCTACACCTTC
CSARDTGSGGREYGYTF
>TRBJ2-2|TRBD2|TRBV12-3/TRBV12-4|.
TGTGCCAGCAGTTTAGGCGGGAGGAAGCACGGGGAGCTGTTTTTT
CASSLGGRKHGELFF
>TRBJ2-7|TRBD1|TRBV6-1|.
TGTGCCAGCAGTGAACAGGGGGTCATGTACGAGCAGTACTTC
CASSEQGVMYEQYF
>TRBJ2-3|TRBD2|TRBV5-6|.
TGTGCCAGCAGCGGGGCCGGGACTAGCGACACAGATACGCAGTATTTT
CASSGAGTSDTDTQYF
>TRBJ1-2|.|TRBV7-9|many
TGTGCCAGCAGCGCTGGTTACAACTATGGCTACACCTTC
CASSAGYNYGYTF
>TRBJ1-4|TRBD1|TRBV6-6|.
TGTGCCAGCAGCCAACAGGGGCCTGCAACTAATGAAAAACTGTTTTTT
CASSQQGPATNEKLFF